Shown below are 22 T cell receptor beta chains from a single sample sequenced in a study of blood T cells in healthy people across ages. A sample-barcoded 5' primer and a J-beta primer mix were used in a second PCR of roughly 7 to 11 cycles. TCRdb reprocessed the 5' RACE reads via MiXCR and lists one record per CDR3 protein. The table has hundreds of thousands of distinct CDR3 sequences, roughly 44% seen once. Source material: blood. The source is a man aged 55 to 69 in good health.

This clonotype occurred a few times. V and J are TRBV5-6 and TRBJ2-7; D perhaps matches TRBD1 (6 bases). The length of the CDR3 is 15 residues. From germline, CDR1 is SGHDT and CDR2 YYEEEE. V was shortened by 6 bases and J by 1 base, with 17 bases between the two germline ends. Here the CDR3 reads CASTKQGVGSYEQYF. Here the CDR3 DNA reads TGTGCCAGCACCAAACAGGGAGTCGGTTCCTACGAGCAGTACTTC.

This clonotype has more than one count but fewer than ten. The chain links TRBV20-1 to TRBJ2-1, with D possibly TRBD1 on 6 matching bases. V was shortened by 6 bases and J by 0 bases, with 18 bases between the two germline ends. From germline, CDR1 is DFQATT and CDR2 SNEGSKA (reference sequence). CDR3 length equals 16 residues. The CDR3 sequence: CSANVLQGSSYNEQFF. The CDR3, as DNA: TGCAGTGCCAACGTATTGCAGGGGAGCTCCTACAATGAGCAGTTCTTC.

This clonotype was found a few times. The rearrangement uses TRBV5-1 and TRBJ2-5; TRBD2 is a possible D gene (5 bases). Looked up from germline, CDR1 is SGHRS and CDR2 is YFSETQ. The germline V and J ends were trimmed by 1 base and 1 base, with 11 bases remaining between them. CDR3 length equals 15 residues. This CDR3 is CASSLMASSQETQYF. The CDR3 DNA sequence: TGCGCCAGCAGCTTGATGGCTAGCAGCCAAGAGACCCAGTACTTC.

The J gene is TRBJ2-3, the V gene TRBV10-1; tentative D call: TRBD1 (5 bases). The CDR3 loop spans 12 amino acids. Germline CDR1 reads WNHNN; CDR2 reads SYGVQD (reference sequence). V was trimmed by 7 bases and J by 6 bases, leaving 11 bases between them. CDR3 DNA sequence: TGCGCCAGCATTGAAGGGGCGGATACGCAGTATTTT. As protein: CASIEGADTQYF.

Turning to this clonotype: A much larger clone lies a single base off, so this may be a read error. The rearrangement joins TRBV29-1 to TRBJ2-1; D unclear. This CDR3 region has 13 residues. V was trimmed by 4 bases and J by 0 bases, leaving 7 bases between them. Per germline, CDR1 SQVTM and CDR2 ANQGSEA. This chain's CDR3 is CSVAVYSYNEQFF. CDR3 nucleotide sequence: TGCAGCGTTGCGGTGTACTCCTACAATGAGCAGTTCTTC.

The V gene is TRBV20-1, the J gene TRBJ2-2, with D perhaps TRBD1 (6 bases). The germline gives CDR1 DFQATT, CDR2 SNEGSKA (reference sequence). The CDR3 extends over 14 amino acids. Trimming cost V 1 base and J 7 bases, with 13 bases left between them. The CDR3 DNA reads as TGCAGTGCTAGAGGAGGGGGAGCAGTCGGGGAGCTGTTTTTT. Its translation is CSARGGGAVGELFF.

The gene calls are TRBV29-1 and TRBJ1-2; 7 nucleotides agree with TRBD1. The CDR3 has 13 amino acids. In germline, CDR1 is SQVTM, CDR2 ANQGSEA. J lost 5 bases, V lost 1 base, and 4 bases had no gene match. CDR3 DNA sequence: TGCAGCGTTGAAGTTACAGGGGTGTATGGCTACACCTTC. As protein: CSVEVTGVYGYTF.

CDR3 residues: CASSQGEGSAFF. CDR3 sequence (DNA): TGCGCCAGCAGCCAGGGAGAGGGCTCAGCTTTCTTT. This sequence joins TRBV4-1 and TRBJ1-1; D unresolved. Germline CDR1 and CDR2: MGHRA and YSYEKL. The CDR3 is 12 residues long. Trimming removed 3 bases from V and 10 bases from J, with 12 bases in between.

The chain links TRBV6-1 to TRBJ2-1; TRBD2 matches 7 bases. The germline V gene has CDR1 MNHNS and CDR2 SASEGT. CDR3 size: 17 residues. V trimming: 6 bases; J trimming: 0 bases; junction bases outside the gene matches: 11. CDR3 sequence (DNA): TGTGCCAGCAGCGGGACTACACCCCCGAGCTCCTACAATGAGCAGTTCTTC. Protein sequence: CASSGTTPPSSYNEQFF.

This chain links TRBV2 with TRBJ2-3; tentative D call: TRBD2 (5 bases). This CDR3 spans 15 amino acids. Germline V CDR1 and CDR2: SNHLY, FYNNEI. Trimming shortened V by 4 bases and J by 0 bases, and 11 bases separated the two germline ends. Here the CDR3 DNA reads TGTGCCAGCAGTGGAAGCGGCTCTAGCACAGATACGCAGTATTTT. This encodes CASSGSGSSTDTQYF.

The DNA of the CDR3 is TGTGCCAGCCTCCGGGACAGTTGGTCTGAAGCTTTCTTT. This translates into CASLRDSWSEAFF. The chain combines TRBV2 with TRBJ1-1; 7 positions agree with TRBD1. From germline, CDR1 is SNHLY and CDR2 FYNNEI. CDR3 length equals 13 residues. J lost 6 bases, V lost 8 bases, and 9 bases had no gene match.

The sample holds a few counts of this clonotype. The CDR3 spells CASSLGGDRSHKYF. The CDR3 DNA reads TGTGCCAGCAGCTTAGGGGGGGACAGATCGCACAAGTACTTC. The chain has TRBV7-9 and TRBJ2-7; D perhaps matches TRBD1 (7 bases). V was shortened by 1 base and J by 11 bases, with 18 bases between the two germline ends. Germline assignment: CDR1 SEHNR and CDR2 FQNEAQ (reference sequence). CDR3 length: 14 residues. Drawing the rest from reference TRBV7-9 and TRBJ2-7, the complete variable domain is DTGVSQNPRHKITKRGQNVTFRCDPISEHNRLYWYRQTLGQGPEFLTYFQNEAQLEKSRLLSDRFSAERPKGSFSTLEIQRTEQGDSAMYLCASSLGGDRSHKYFGPGTRLTVT.

CDR3 sequence (DNA): TGTGCCAGCGGAGCCGGGACAGGAGATGAAAAACTGTTTTTT. Its protein product is CASGAGTGDEKLFF. J is TRBJ1-4 and V is TRBV7-6; 8 nucleotides agree with TRBD1. The CDR3 totals 14 residues. Germline CDR1 is SGHVS and CDR2 is FNYEAQ. With 8 bases clipped from V and 6 bases from J, the junction kept 8 bases outside the gene matches. The whole variable domain, filled in from reference TRBV7-6 and TRBJ1-4, reads GAGVSQSPRYKVTKRGQDVALRCDPISGHVSLYWYRQALGQGPEFLTYFNYEAQQDKSGLPNDRFSAERPEGSISTLTIQRTEQRDSAMYRCASGAGTGDEKLFFGSGTQLSVL.

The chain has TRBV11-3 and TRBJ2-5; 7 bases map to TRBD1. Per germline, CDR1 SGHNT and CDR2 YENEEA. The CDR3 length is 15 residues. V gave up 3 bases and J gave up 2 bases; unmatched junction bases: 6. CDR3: CASSLATGDQETQYF. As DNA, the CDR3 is TGTGCCAGCAGCTTGGCAACAGGGGATCAAGAGACCCAGTACTTC.

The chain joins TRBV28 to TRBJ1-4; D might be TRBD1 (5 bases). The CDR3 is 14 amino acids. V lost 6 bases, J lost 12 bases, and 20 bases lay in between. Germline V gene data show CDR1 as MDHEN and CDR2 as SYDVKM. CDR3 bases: TGTGCCAGCAGCCTGACAGTCGGCCGTCGGGAACTGTTTTTT. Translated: CASSLTVGRRELFF.

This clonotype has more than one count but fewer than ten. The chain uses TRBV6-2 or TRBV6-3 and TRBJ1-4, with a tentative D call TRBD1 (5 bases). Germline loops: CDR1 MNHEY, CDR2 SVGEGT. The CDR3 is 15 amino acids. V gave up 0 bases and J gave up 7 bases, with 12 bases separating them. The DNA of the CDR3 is TGTGCCAGCAGTTACTCGGGGACGCCGCGTGAAAAACTGTTTTTT. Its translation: CASSYSGTPREKLFF.

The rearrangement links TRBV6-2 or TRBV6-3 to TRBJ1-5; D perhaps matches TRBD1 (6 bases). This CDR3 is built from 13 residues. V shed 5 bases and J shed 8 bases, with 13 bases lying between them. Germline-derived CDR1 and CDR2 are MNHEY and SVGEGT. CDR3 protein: CASSPQGSKPQHF. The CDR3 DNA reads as TGTGCCAGCAGTCCACAGGGATCAAAGCCCCAGCATTTT.

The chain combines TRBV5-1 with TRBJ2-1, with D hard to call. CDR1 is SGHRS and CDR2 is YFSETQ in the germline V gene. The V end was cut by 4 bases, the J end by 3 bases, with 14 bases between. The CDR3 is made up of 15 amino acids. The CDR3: CASSPNSELYNEQFF. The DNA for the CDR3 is TGCGCCAGCAGCCCCAACAGTGAACTCTACAATGAGCAGTTCTTC.

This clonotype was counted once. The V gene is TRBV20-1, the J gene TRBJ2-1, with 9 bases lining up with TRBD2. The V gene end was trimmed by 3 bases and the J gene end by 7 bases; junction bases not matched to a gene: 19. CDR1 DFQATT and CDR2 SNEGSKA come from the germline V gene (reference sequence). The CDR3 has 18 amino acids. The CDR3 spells CSARGGLLAGPRRNEQFF. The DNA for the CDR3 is TGCAGTGCTAGGGGTGGATTACTAGCGGGTCCCCGAAGGAATGAGCAGTTCTTC.

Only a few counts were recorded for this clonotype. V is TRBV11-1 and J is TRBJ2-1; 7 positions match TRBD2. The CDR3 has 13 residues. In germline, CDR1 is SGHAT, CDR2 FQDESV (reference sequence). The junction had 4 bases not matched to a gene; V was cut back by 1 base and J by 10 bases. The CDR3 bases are TGTGCCAGCAGCTTAGTAGCGGGCTACGAGCAGTTCTTC. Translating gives CASSLVAGYEQFF. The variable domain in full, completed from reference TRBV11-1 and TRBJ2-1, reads EAEVAQSPRYKITEKSQAVAFWCDPISGHATLYWYRQILGQGPELLVQFQDESVVDDSQLPKDRFSAERLKGVDSTLKIQPAELGDSAMYLCASSLVAGYEQFFGPGTRLTVL.

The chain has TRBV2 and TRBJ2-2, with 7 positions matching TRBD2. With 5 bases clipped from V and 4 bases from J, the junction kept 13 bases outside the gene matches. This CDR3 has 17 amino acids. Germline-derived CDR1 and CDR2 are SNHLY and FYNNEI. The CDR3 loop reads CASSLSGEPPSTGELFF. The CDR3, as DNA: TGTGCCAGCAGTTTAAGCGGGGAACCCCCGAGCACCGGGGAGCTGTTTTTT. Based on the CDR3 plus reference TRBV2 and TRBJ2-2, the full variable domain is EPEVTQTPSHQVTQMGQEVILRCVPISNHLYFYWYRQILGQKVEFLVSFYNNEISEKSEIFDDQFSVERPDGSNFTLKIRSTKLEDSAMYFCASSLSGEPPSTGELFFGEGSRLTVL.

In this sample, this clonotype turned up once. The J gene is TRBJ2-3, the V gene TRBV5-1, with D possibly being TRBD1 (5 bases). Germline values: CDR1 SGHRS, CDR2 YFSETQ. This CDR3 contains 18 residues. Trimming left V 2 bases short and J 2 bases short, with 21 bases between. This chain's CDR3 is CASSLGQSIPSHTDTQYF. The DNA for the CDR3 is TGCGCCAGCAGCTTAGGACAATCCATCCCATCCCACACAGATACGCAGTATTTT.